The 27 T cell receptor beta chains listed next were all sequenced from one sample in a study of regulatory T cells in long-lasting Graves disease. Stated time point: newly diagnosed GD, antithyroid drugs for less than 3 months. PBMCs provided the RNA from which the TCR library was made. Researchers made TCR beta libraries by using iRepertoire HTBI primers and running Arm-PCR on CDR3 regions. One entry per CDR3 protein results from TCRdb running MiXCR on the multiplex PCR reads. The top ten clones hold under 20% of a sample with fewer than 650,000 distinct CDR3 sequences, approximately 15% of them seen once. The sample also formed part of further work on T cells in Graves' hyperthyroidism and ophthalmopathy.

This material consisted of peripheral blood mononuclear cells (PBMCs), taken at new diagnosis, from a patient treated with antithyroid drugs. The receptors shown here come from a woman aged 30 to 39 with Graves disease.

This clonotype was seen a few times. The rearrangement links TRBV19 to TRBJ1-5; TRBD1 is a possible D gene (5 bases). Between the trimmed V and J ends, which lost 11 bases and 0 bases, there was a span of 17 bases. This CDR3 is 15 amino acids long. The V gene's germline CDR1 is LNHDA and CDR2 SQIVND (reference sequence). The CDR3 spells CASRFGGGSNQPQHF. In nucleotides, the CDR3 is TGTGCCTCGCGCTTCGGGGGAGGTAGCAATCAGCCCCAGCATTTT.

This clonotype was seen at least ten times. The rearrangement joins TRBV20-1 to TRBJ1-1; D remains unclear. The CDR3 spans 14 residues. Per germline, CDR1 DFQATT and CDR2 SNEGSKA (reference sequence). Trimming took 0 bases from V and 6 from J, leaving 14 bases between them. CDR3 residues: CSARDGGGAAEAFF. For the CDR3, the DNA is TGCAGTGCTAGAGATGGTGGAGGCGCCGCTGAAGCTTTCTTT.

As for this clonotype: A single base separates this from a much larger clone, so it may be a read error. The chain carries TRBV5-1 and TRBJ2-1; D unclear. The CDR3 loop spans 13 amino acids. V was trimmed by 0 bases and J by 7 bases, leaving 8 bases between them. Per the germline V gene, CDR1 is SGHRS and CDR2 is YFSETQ. CDR3 nucleotides: TGCGCCAGCAGCTTGGACAAAGGGAATGAGCAGTTCTTC. As protein: CASSLDKGNEQFF.

The V call is TRBV6-2 or TRBV6-3, the J call TRBJ1-3, with D tentatively TRBD1 (5 bases). The CDR3 is made up of 16 amino acids. CDR1 and CDR2 (germline): MNHEY, SVGEGT. V dropped 2 bases and J dropped 0 bases, with 11 bases sitting between them. The CDR3 nucleotides read TGTGCCAGCAGTTACGGGGCCGAGAGCTCTGGAAACACCATATATTTT. It yields the protein CASSYGAESSGNTIYF.

At least ten counts were recorded for this clonotype. The chain carries TRBV7-2 and TRBJ2-3; 7 bases fit TRBD2. The CDR3 covers 16 residues. With 2 bases clipped from V and 6 bases from J, the junction kept 11 bases outside the gene matches. Germline values: CDR1 SGHTA, CDR2 FQGNSA. The CDR3 DNA follows: TGTGCCAGCAGCTTATCCGTGGGAGGGCCGGGGGATACGCAGTATTTT. Its translation: CASSLSVGGPGDTQYF.

This clonotype was detected only a few times. This chain connects TRBV20-1 to TRBJ2-7; 11 bases fit TRBD2. Germline V CDR1 and CDR2: DFQATT, SNEGSKA (reference sequence). V shed 3 bases and J 7 bases; nucleotides not matched to a gene: 11. The CDR3 is made up of 15 amino acids. The DNA of the CDR3 is TGCAGTGCTAGCCCTGGACTAGCGGGTCTGGGGGAGCAGTACTTC. It specifies CSASPGLAGLGEQYF.

The chain uses TRBV6-2 or TRBV6-3 and TRBJ2-5; D call uncertain. The CDR3 covers 15 residues. The V and J ends lost 2 bases and 2 bases respectively, with 12 bases between them. Germline V CDR1 and CDR2: MNHEY, SVGEGT. CDR3 region: CASSYGRARQETQYF. The CDR3, as DNA: TGTGCCAGCAGTTACGGTCGGGCCAGGCAAGAGACCCAGTACTTC.

This chain's CDR3 is CASRSGGSYGYTF. CDR3 DNA sequence: TGTGCCAGTAGGTCAGGAGGATCCTATGGCTACACCTTC. The gene calls are TRBV19 and TRBJ1-2, with D uncertain. From germline, CDR1 is LNHDA and CDR2 SQIVND (reference sequence). Trimming pared 6 bases from V and 4 bases from J, leaving 12 bases between. The CDR3 is 13 amino acids.

This clonotype was recorded at least ten times. V gene TRBV9 combines with J gene TRBJ2-5; D unclear. Trimming pared 0 bases from V and 4 bases from J, leaving 13 bases between. The CDR3 runs 15 residues. From germline, CDR1 is SGDLS and CDR2 YYNGEE. The DNA of the CDR3 is TGTGCCAGCAGCGTAGCGGCGATGGTAAGAGAGACCCAGTACTTC. Translated: CASSVAAMVRETQYF.

This clonotype was seen at least ten times. J is TRBJ2-5 and V is TRBV28; 13 nucleotides match TRBD2. Trimming removed 3 bases from V and 3 bases from J; junction bases left unmatched: 10. The germline V gene has CDR1 MDHEN and CDR2 SYDVKM. The CDR3 loop spans 18 amino acids. The CDR3 sequence: CASSFRLAGGRGKETQYF. Written as DNA, the CDR3 is TGTGCCAGCAGTTTTAGACTAGCGGGAGGAAGGGGAAAAGAGACCCAGTACTTC.

This clonotype was recorded many times. Here the CDR3 reads CASSAQSEANTEAFF. CDR3 sequence (DNA): TGCGCCAGCAGCGCCCAAAGTGAGGCGAACACTGAAGCTTTCTTT. V gene TRBV5-1 combines with J gene TRBJ1-1; D uncertain. The CDR3 is 15 residues long. Trimming removed 4 bases from V and 1 base from J, with 14 bases in between. Per the germline V gene, CDR1 is SGHRS and CDR2 is YFSETQ.

This clonotype was recorded many times. V is TRBV2 and J is TRBJ2-1, with a possible D match to TRBD1 (6 bases). The germline gives CDR1 SNHLY, CDR2 FYNNEI. The CDR3 has 13 residues. V gave up 7 bases and J gave up 6 bases, with 13 bases separating them. The chain's CDR3 is CASTTGNRNEQFF. The CDR3 region has the DNA TGTGCCAGCACAACAGGGAATCGCAATGAGCAGTTCTTC.

Ten or more counts support this clonotype. The chain employs TRBV2 and TRBJ2-3; 7 bases agree with TRBD2. Germline trimming cut 7 bases from V and 2 bases from J; bases unmatched to any gene: 9. The length of the CDR3 is 15 residues. Germline CDR1 is SNHLY and CDR2 is FYNNEI. CDR3: CASKLAVSPTDTQYF. The CDR3 DNA reads as TGTGCCAGCAAGCTAGCGGTCTCCCCCACAGATACGCAGTATTTT.

This chain links TRBV15 with TRBJ2-7, with 10 positions matching TRBD2. The germline V gene has CDR1 LNHNV and CDR2 YYDKDF (reference sequence). CDR3 length: 19 amino acids. J was trimmed by 0 bases and V by 1 base; bases with no gene match: 12. The CDR3 DNA is TGTGCCACCAGCAGAGGTTCTAGCGGGAGAAAGATGAGCTCCTACGAGCAGTACTTC. Translation gives CATSRGSSGRKMSSYEQYF.

At least ten counts were recorded for this clonotype. The chain carries TRBV6-5 and TRBJ1-5; no definite D call. The germline gives CDR1 MNHEY, CDR2 SVGAGI. The CDR3 is 14 residues long. V shed 1 base and J shed 4 bases, with 8 bases lying between them. CDR3 loop: CASSYLAANQPQHF. The CDR3 nucleotides are TGTGCCAGCAGTTACTTGGCAGCAAATCAGCCCCAGCATTTT.

This clonotype was seen only a few times. The chain couples TRBV20-1 to TRBJ2-7; 12 bases match TRBD2. Germline V gives CDR1 DFQATT, CDR2 SNEGSKA (reference sequence). The CDR3 consists of 16 residues. Unmatched junction bases numbered 10, after V lost 3 bases and J lost 4 bases. CDR3 residues: CSARSPSGRAIYEQYF. In DNA, the CDR3 is TGCAGTGCTAGGTCCCCTAGCGGGAGGGCCATTTACGAGCAGTACTTC.

Of note for this clonotype: At one end the junction does not follow the germline gene, possibly because of a read error. The CDR3 DNA sequence: TGTGCCAGCGGCCAAACAGGGTTTCGCTACGAGCAGTACTTC. Protein sequence: CASGQTGFRYEQYF. The chain combines TRBV3-1 with TRBJ2-7, with D tentatively TRBD1 (6 bases). The CDR3 contains 14 residues. Germline V gene sequence: CDR1 LGHDT, CDR2 YNNKEL (reference sequence).

The chain couples TRBV27 to TRBJ2-4, with 8 bases identical to TRBD1. Germline trimming cut 6 bases from V and 1 base from J; bases unmatched to any gene: 8. CDR1 is MNHEY, CDR2 SMNVEV, per germline (reference sequence). CDR3 length: 16 residues. As DNA, the CDR3 is TGTGCCAGCAGCGACAGGGGTCTGGTGGCCAAAAACATTCAGTACTTC. This codes for CASSDRGLVAKNIQYF.

This clonotype was seen a few times. The chain carries TRBV28 and TRBJ2-5; D remains ambiguous. This CDR3 comprises 13 residues. V lost 7 bases, J lost 1 base, and 10 bases lay in between. Germline CDR1 and CDR2: MDHEN and SYDVKM. The CDR3 reads CASNLASQETQYF. DNA for the CDR3: TGTGCCAGCAACTTGGCATCCCAAGAGACCCAGTACTTC.

This clonotype occurred many times. V usage is TRBV6-1 and J usage is TRBJ1-4; 9 nucleotides match TRBD1. J lost 7 bases, V lost 6 bases, and 6 bases had no gene match. CDR1 and CDR2 (germline): MNHNS, SASEGT. This CDR3 spans 14 amino acids. The CDR3, as DNA: TGTGCCAGCAGGGGACAGGGAAGAGGTGAAAAACTGTTTTTT. Its protein is CASRGQGRGEKLFF.

At least ten counts were recorded for this clonotype. The chain recombines TRBV6-5 with TRBJ1-6; D ambiguous. Trimming stripped 0 bases from V and 0 bases from J, with 3 bases between. The CDR3 is 15 amino acids. Germline V gene sequence: CDR1 MNHEY, CDR2 SVGAGI. CDR3 in amino acids: CASSYSSSYNSPLHF. The CDR3 region has the DNA TGTGCCAGCAGTTACTCCAGCTCCTATAATTCACCCCTCCACTTT.

This clonotype was seen many times. The gene calls are TRBV12-3 or TRBV12-4 and TRBJ2-7, with 11 nucleotides matching TRBD2. V shed 6 bases and J 2 bases; nucleotides not matched to a gene: 9. The CDR3 consists of 16 residues. CDR3 amino acids: CASSSSTSGSPYEQYF. CDR3 nucleotides: TGTGCCAGCAGCTCCTCAACTAGCGGGAGTCCCTACGAGCAGTACTTC.

This clonotype showed up just a few times. Possible read error: a much larger clone is one base away. The V and J genes are TRBV12-3 or TRBV12-4 and TRBJ1-2, with D hard to call. This CDR3 is built from 13 residues. Here the CDR3 DNA reads TGTGCCAGCAGTTTAAGGTTACGCTATGGCTACATCTTC. This codes for CASSLRLRYGYIF.

This chain links TRBV6-1 with TRBJ2-1; 8 bases agree with TRBD2. Germline-derived CDR1 and CDR2 are MNHNS and SASEGT. This CDR3 comprises 16 residues. V lost 5 bases, J lost 7 bases, and 13 bases stayed unmatched. The CDR3 is CASSYILAGPWNEQFF. CDR3 DNA sequence: TGTGCCAGCAGTTACATCTTAGCGGGGCCCTGGAATGAGCAGTTCTTC.

The gene calls are TRBV6-2 or TRBV6-3 and TRBJ1-5; no definite D call. The V end was cut by 2 bases, the J end by 7 bases, with 3 bases between. Germline V gene lookup returns CDR1 MNHEY and CDR2 SVGEGT. The CDR3 has 11 amino acids. CDR3 protein: CASSYTQPQHF. In DNA form, the CDR3 reads TGTGCCAGCAGTTACACCCAGCCCCAGCATTTT.

This clonotype was seen at least ten times. The chain links TRBV7-2 to TRBJ2-1; D call uncertain. Germline loops: CDR1 SGHTA, CDR2 FQGNSA. This CDR3 is built from 16 residues. Trimming pared 1 base from V and 6 bases from J, leaving 16 bases between. Written as DNA, the CDR3 is TGTGCCAGCAGCTTAGTTCGTCTAGGTCCCTTCAATGAGCAGTTCTTC. Protein product: CASSLVRLGPFNEQFF. Filled out from reference TRBV7-2 and TRBJ2-1, the complete variable domain reads GAGVSQSPSNKVTEKGKDVELRCDPISGHTALYWYRQSLGQGLEFLIYFQGNSAPDKSGLPSDRFSAERTGGSVSTLTIQRTQQEDSAVYLCASSLVRLGPFNEQFFGPGTRLTVL.

This clonotype was picked up many times. V usage is TRBV28 and J usage is TRBJ2-6; TRBD1 is a possible D gene (6 bases). This CDR3 is 15 amino acids long. Germline CDR1 MDHEN, CDR2 SYDVKM. The V end was cut by 6 bases, the J end by 2 bases, with 11 bases between. The CDR3 DNA reads as TGTGCCAGCAGCTCACAGGGTGCTGGGGCCAACGTCCTGACTTTC. It encodes CASSSQGAGANVLTF. Full variable domain (outside the CDR3, taken from reference TRBV28 and TRBJ2-6): DVKVTQSSRYLVKRTGEKVFLECVQDMDHENMFWYRQDPGLGLRLIYFSYDVKMKEKGDIPEGYSVSREKKERFSLILESASTNQTSMYLCASSSQGAGANVLTFGAGSRLTVL.